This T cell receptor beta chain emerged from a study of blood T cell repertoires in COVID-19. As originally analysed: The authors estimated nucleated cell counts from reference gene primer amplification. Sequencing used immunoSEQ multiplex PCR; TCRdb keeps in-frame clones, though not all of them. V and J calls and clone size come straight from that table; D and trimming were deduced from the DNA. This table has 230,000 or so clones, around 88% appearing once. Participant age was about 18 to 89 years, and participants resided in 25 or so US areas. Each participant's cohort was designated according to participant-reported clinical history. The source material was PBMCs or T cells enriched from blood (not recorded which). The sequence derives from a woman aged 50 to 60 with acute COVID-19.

DNA for the CDR3: TGTGCCAGCAGCGTCTCCTCAGGACAGAACACCGGGGAGCTGTTTTTT. It specifies CASSVSSGQNTGELFF. V is TRBV9 and J is TRBJ2-2; tentative D call: TRBD1 (5 bases). There are 16 residues in the CDR3. Germline CDR1 is SGDLS and CDR2 is YYNGEE. V was pared by 2 bases and J by 1 base, with 12 bases between.